This TCR beta chain was found in a study of CD8+CD57+ T cells in acquired aplastic anemia. General study findings and limits: Fewer than 30 CD8+ CDR3 sequences were shared between patients and controls. Patients and healthy controls showed no significant CD8+ Simpson's diversity difference.

Points on this clonotype: The antigen is not known.

Germline V gene data show CDR1 as LNHDA and CDR2 as SQIVND (reference sequence). V dropped 0 bases and J dropped 7 bases, with 15 bases sitting between them. The CDR3 consists of 15 residues. CDR3 and TCR beta VDJ profiling relied on genomic DNA as the template. TCRdb reprocessed the reads with MiXCR, giving one entry per CDR3 protein. This sample has some 410,000 distinct CDR3 sequences; around 72% occur once, and the top ten carry 3% to 4.5%. Sequenced sample: sorted CD4+, CD8+, or CD8+CD57+ T cells (not recorded which) from PBMCs. The rearrangement joins TRBV19 to TRBJ2-5; TRBD2 is a possible D gene (6 bases). The source is a human donor in good health, serving as a control. The CDR3 DNA reads TGTGCCAGTAGTATAGAGGGGGGTACCTCTAGGACCCAGTACTTC. It translates to CASSIEGGTSRTQYF.